This T cell receptor (beta chain) was recovered during a study of T cell responses to AZD1222 COVID-19 vaccine. In the study overall: The study pooled second doses at about 4 or about 12 weeks. Findings and limits, study-wide: CD4 TCRs linked to vaccination spanned spike, dominating at 160-218 and 743-854. Rises in breadth and depth of Spike-specific TCRs came after two AZD1222 doses. Unmutated variant regions reportedly attract nearly half of all spike-specific TCRs.

Method: immunoSEQ multiplex PCR; TCRdb's copy keeps in-frame clones and lacks some. This table has 120,000 to 150,000 clones, 90% appearing once. Concerning this clone: Its antigen is not known.

The source is an adult in good health. The specimen was peripheral blood, collected on day 0 of AZD1222 vaccination.

The CDR3 protein is CASSFEVAPPYEQYF. The CDR3 DNA follows: TGTGCCAGCAGCTTCGAGGTGGCGCCCCCCTACGAGCAGTACTTC. V and J are TRBV5-8 and TRBJ2-7; D gene uncertain. Germline V lookup: CDR1 SGHTS, CDR2 YDEGEE. The V and J ends lost 2 bases and 2 bases respectively, with 14 bases between them. The CDR3 has 15 residues.